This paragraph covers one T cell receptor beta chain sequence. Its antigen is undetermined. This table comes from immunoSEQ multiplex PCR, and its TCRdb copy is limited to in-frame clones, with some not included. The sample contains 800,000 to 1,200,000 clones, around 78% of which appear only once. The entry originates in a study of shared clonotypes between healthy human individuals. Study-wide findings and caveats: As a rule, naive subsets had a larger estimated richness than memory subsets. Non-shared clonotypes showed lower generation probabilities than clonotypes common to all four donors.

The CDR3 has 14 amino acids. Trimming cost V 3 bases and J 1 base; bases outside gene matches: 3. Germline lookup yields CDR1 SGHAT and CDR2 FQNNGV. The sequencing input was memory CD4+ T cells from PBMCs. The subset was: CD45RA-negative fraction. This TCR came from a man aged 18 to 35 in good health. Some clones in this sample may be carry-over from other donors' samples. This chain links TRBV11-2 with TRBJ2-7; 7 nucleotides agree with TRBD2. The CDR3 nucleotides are TGTGCCAGCAGCTTCTGGGGGGGATCCTACGAGCAGTACTTC. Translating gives CASSFWGGSYEQYF.